The clone carrying this T cell receptor (beta chain) appeared a few times. Its antigen is as yet unknown. The CDR3 length is 16 residues. The V gene end was trimmed by 5 bases and the J gene end by 5 bases; junction bases not matched to a gene: 10. CDR1 and CDR2 from the germline V gene are MNHEY and SMNVEV (reference sequence). TCRdb re-called the reads through MiXCR, storing one row per CDR3 protein. This sample has tens of thousands of distinct CDR3 sequences, with roughly 22% found just once. This entry comes from a study of T cell repertoires in cytomegalovirus infection. The sequencing here drew on CD8+ T cells from cultured PBMCs, taken from culture after CMV antigen stimulation. The chain couples TRBV27 to TRBJ2-5, with 11 bases aligning to TRBD2. The origin of this receptor is a human donor in good health (CMV status not recorded). Some clones in this sample may be carry-over from other donors' samples. The CDR3 DNA reads TGTGCCAGCAGTGGCACACTAGCGGGGGCCCTTGAGACCCAGTACTTC. It yields the protein CASSGTLAGALETQYF.